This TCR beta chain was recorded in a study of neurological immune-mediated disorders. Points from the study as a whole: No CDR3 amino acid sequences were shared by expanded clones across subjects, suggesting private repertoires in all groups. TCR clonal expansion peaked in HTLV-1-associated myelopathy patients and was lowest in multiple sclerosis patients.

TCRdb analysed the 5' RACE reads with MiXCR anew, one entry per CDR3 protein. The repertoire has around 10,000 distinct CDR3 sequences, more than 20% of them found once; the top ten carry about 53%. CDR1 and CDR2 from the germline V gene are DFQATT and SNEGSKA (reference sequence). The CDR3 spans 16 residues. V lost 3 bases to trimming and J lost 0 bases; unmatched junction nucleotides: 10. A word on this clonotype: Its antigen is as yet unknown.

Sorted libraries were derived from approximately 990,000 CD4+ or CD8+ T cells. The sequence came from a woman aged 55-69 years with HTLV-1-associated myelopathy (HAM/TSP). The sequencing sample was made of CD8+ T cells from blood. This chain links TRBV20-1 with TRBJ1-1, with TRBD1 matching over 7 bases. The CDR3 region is CSARGIDRAMNTEAFF. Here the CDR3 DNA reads TGCAGTGCTAGGGGGATAGACAGGGCGATGAACACTGAAGCTTTCTTT.